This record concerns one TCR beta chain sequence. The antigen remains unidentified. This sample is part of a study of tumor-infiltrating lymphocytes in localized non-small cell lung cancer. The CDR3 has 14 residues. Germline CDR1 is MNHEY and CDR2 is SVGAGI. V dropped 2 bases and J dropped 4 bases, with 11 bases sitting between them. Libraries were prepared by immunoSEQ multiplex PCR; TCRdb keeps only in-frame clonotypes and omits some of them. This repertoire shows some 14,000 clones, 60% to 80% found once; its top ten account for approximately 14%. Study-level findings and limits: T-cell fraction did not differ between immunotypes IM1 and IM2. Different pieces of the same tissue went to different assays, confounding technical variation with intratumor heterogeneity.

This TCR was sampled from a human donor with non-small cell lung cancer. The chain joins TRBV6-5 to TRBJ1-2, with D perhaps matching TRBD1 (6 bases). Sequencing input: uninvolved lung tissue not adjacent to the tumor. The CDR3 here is CASSYATGFYGYTF. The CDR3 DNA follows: TGTGCCAGCAGTTACGCCACAGGGTTCTATGGCTACACCTTC.